The 24 T cell receptor beta chains listed next were all sequenced from one sample in a study of blood T cell repertoires in COVID-19. Clones were sequenced by immunoSEQ multiplex PCR, and TCRdb holds only the in-frame ones, with some missing. This sample carries about 670,000 clones, about 87% of them seen once, and the ten largest clones take 0.2% to 0.3%. Input material: peripheral blood. These TCRs come from a woman aged 18-29 years with acute or convalescent COVID-19.

This chain links TRBV9 with TRBJ1-2, with D unresolved. The CDR3 contains 15 residues. With 4 bases removed from V and 4 bases from J, the gap between germline ends came to 17 bases. The germline V gene has CDR1 SGDLS and CDR2 YYNGEE. The CDR3 DNA is TGTGCCAGCAGCAGCGGGCCCAGCGGTACCTATGGCTACACCTTC. It specifies CASSSGPSGTYGYTF.

The V call is TRBV6-5, the J call TRBJ2-1; the match to TRBD1 covers 9 bases. In germline, CDR1 is MNHEY, CDR2 SVGAGI. This CDR3 contains 16 residues. Trimming at V came to 0 bases and at J to 5 bases, leaving 5 bases not matched to a gene. The chain's CDR3 is CASSYSGTGSHNEQFF. CDR3 DNA sequence: TGTGCCAGCAGTTACTCCGGGACAGGGTCCCACAATGAGCAGTTCTTC.

The rearrangement joins TRBV27 to TRBJ2-3; 8 nucleotides align to TRBD2. After removal of 5 bases from V and 1 base from J, the junction contained 14 bases not matched to a gene. The CDR3 loop spans 18 amino acids. Germline loops: CDR1 MNHEY, CDR2 SMNVEV (reference sequence). The CDR3 reads CASSLTSGTFPGTDTQYF. The CDR3 nucleotides read TGTGCCAGCAGTCTTACTAGCGGTACCTTTCCGGGCACAGATACGCAGTATTTT.

The chain links TRBV6-4 to TRBJ2-2; 7 bases agree with TRBD1. Germline CDR1 is MRHNA and CDR2 is SNTAGT. This CDR3 comprises 14 residues. Trimming removed 3 bases from V and 2 bases from J; junction bases left unmatched: 0. DNA of the CDR3: TGTGCCAGCAGTGAAGGGGGCAACACCGGGGAGCTGTTTTTT. Encoded protein: CASSEGGNTGELFF.

The chain combines TRBV12-3 or TRBV12-4 with TRBJ1-2; weak D call: TRBD1 (5 bases). Trimming left V 6 bases short and J 4 bases short, with 12 bases between. There are 13 residues in the CDR3. The CDR3 DNA sequence: TGTGCCAGCAGCCTGACAGCTGGCTATGGCTACACCTTC. It translates to CASSLTAGYGYTF.

The gene calls are TRBV2 and TRBJ2-4, with 9 bases that match TRBD2. J was trimmed by 9 bases and V by 8 bases; bases with no gene match: 8. Per germline, CDR1 SNHLY and CDR2 FYNNEI. The CDR3 covers 13 residues. The CDR3 reads CASEHRREGIQYF. CDR3 bases: TGTGCCAGCGAGCACAGGCGGGAGGGCATTCAGTACTTC.

This clone showed up just a few times. The chain carries TRBV4-2 and TRBJ2-3; 16 nucleotides align to TRBD2. Trimming cost V 4 bases and J 0 bases; bases outside gene matches: 4. The CDR3 totals 18 residues. CDR1 and CDR2 (germline): LGHNA, YNFKEQ. Here the CDR3 DNA reads TGTGCCAGCAGCCCGGGACTAGCGGGGGGGCCTAGCACAGATACGCAGTATTTT. It translates to CASSPGLAGGPSTDTQYF.

This sequence joins TRBV29-1 and TRBJ2-7; perhaps TRBD2 as D (6 bases). Looked up from germline, CDR1 is SQVTM and CDR2 is ANQGSEA. V lost 7 bases to trimming and J lost 2 bases, with 18 bases between them. The CDR3 runs to 14 residues. DNA of the CDR3: TGCAGCGCCACGAGTGGGGGGTTGACCTACGAGCAGTACTTC. Its protein is CSATSGGLTYEQYF.

This sequence joins TRBV7-3 and TRBJ2-2; D is perhaps TRBD2 (6 bases). V was shortened by 3 bases and J by 1 base, with 6 bases between the two germline ends. Per germline, CDR1 SGHTA and CDR2 FQGTGA. The CDR3 is made up of 14 amino acids. Written as DNA, the CDR3 is TGTGCCAGCAGCTTGGGGGGGAACACCGGGGAGCTGTTTTTT. Protein sequence: CASSLGGNTGELFF.

CDR3 DNA sequence: TGTGCCAGCAGCCAAGATTCTGCGGCAGATACGCAGTATTTT. It specifies CASSQDSAADTQYF. V usage is TRBV4-2 and J usage is TRBJ2-3; D is uncertain. The CDR3 consists of 14 residues. Trimming took off 0 bases at V and 4 bases at J, with 8 bases between the two ends. Germline loops: CDR1 LGHNA, CDR2 YNFKEQ.

This clone was counted between two and nine times. CDR3 sequence (DNA): TGCGCCAGCAGCCAAGATCCAGGGGGCTCTGGGGCCAACGTCCTGACTTTC. Its protein is CASSQDPGGSGANVLTF. J is TRBJ2-6 and V is TRBV4-3, with 7 nucleotides matching TRBD1. With V trimmed by 0 bases and J by 0 bases, 2 bases remained unmatched. CDR1 and CDR2 (germline): LGHNA, YSLEER. This CDR3 has 17 residues.

The chain is built from TRBV4-1 and TRBJ1-1; 7 positions match TRBD1. Losses at the gene ends were 5 bases for V and 4 bases for J; bases not matched to a gene: 10. Germline values: CDR1 MGHRA, CDR2 YSYEKL. This CDR3 has 15 amino acids. The CDR3 DNA follows: TGCGCCAGCAGCTTCCGGGACAGTACCGGCACTGAAGCTTTCTTT. It translates to CASSFRDSTGTEAFF.

This clone was picked up one time. The V and J genes are TRBV19 and TRBJ2-7; TRBD2 matches at 11 bases. This CDR3 is built from 17 residues. Germline V gene sequence: CDR1 LNHDA, CDR2 SQIVND (reference sequence). The J segment lost 3 bases and the V segment lost 5 bases, leaving 12 bases of the junction unmatched. This CDR3 is CASSPGLAEVGHYEQYF. In DNA form, the CDR3 reads TGTGCCAGTAGTCCGGGACTAGCGGAGGTGGGTCACTACGAGCAGTACTTC.

The table lists this clone with a count of one. The rearrangement uses TRBV2 and TRBJ2-2, with 7 nucleotides matching TRBD2. The J segment lost 0 bases and the V segment lost 8 bases, leaving 9 bases of the junction unmatched. The germline CDR1 and CDR2 sequences are SNHLY and FYNNEI. The CDR3 totals 16 residues. CDR3 coding DNA: TGTGCCAGCGGGCCCTCCGGGACTACGAACACCGGGGAGCTGTTTTTT. Translation gives CASGPSGTTNTGELFF.

The gene calls are TRBV13 and TRBJ1-2, with D perhaps TRBD1 (6 bases). The germline V gene encodes CDR1 PRHDT and CDR2 FYEKMQ (reference sequence). V was shortened by 4 bases and J by 4 bases, with 13 bases between the two germline ends. The CDR3 runs 14 residues. CDR3 residues: CASSYRDTRYGYTF. CDR3 coding DNA: TGTGCCAGCAGCTACAGGGACACCCGCTATGGCTACACCTTC.

V usage is TRBV5-1 and J usage is TRBJ1-2; TRBD1 matches 8 bases. CDR3 length: 17 amino acids. Trimming cost V 0 bases and J 0 bases; bases outside gene matches: 7. CDR1 and CDR2 (germline): SGHRS, YFSETQ. The CDR3 bases are TGCGCCAGCAGCTTGGAAATTACAGGGGGAGCTAACTATGGCTACACCTTC. Protein: CASSLEITGGANYGYTF.

The chain recombines TRBV4-3 with TRBJ1-2; 7 bases are shared with TRBD1. In germline, CDR1 is LGHNA, CDR2 YSLEER. After removal of 1 base from V and 4 bases from J, the junction contained 9 bases not matched to a gene. The CDR3 covers 16 residues. The CDR3 loop is CASSQVRTGGGYGYTF. CDR3 in DNA: TGCGCCAGCAGCCAAGTTAGGACAGGAGGCGGCTATGGCTACACCTTC.

The chain combines TRBV4-1 with TRBJ2-7, with 7 positions matching TRBD1. The CDR3 totals 16 residues. The germline V gene encodes CDR1 MGHRA and CDR2 YSYEKL. V gave up 4 bases and J gave up 7 bases; unmatched junction bases: 16. The DNA of the CDR3 is TGCGCCAGCAGCCGAGAATTGACAGGGCTTCAAGGAGAGCAGTACTTC. The encoded protein is CASSRELTGLQGEQYF.

The genes are TRBV3-1 (or the pseudogene TRBV3-2) and TRBJ1-2; 7 nucleotides agree with TRBD1. The CDR3 sequence is 14 residues long. CDR1 LGHDT and CDR2 YNNKEL come from the germline V gene (reference sequence). The V segment lost 5 bases and the J segment 8 bases; nucleotides outside the gene matches: 11. CDR3 sequence (DNA): TGTGCCAGCAGCGACCGCGGGACAGTTAAAGGCTACACCTTC. Translated, it gives CASSDRGTVKGYTF.

DNA of the CDR3: TGTGCCAGCCAAAGGGATCAAGGGGGCGACTATGGCTACACCTTC. This sequence encodes CASQRDQGGDYGYTF. The chain is built from TRBV7-9 and TRBJ1-2; 7 nucleotides agree with TRBD1. Unmatched junction bases numbered 12, after V lost 8 bases and J lost 3 bases. The CDR3 has 15 residues. Per the germline V gene, CDR1 is SEHNR and CDR2 is FQNEAQ (reference sequence).

The chain is built from TRBV5-5 and TRBJ1-3, with 7 bases matching TRBD1. The CDR3 is 12 residues long. Per germline, CDR1 SGHKS and CDR2 YYEKEE (reference sequence). Germline trimming cut 4 bases from V and 7 bases from J; bases unmatched to any gene: 2. The CDR3 loop is CASSPTGNTIYF. DNA for the CDR3: TGTGCCAGCAGCCCGACAGGGAACACCATATATTTT.

V usage is TRBV5-1 and J usage is TRBJ2-7; possibly TRBD1 for D (6 bases). This CDR3 is built from 15 residues. The germline gives CDR1 SGHRS, CDR2 YFSETQ. Trimming shortened V by 0 bases and J by 4 bases, and 14 bases separated the two germline ends. The CDR3 coding sequence is TGCGCCAGCAGCTTGGACAGGGTATCAGCTTACGAGCAGTACTTC. It is translated as CASSLDRVSAYEQYF. Looking up the rest from reference TRBV5-1 and TRBJ2-7 gives the full variable domain: KAGVTQTPRYLIKTRGQQVTLSCSPISGHRSVSWYQQTPGQGLQFLFEYFSETQRNKGNFPGRFSGRQFSNSRSEMNVSTLELGDSALYLCASSLDRVSAYEQYFGPGTRLTVT.

There are a few counts of this clone. The chain couples TRBV21-1 to TRBJ2-7; no DNA check was done on the table's D call, TRBD1. TRBV21-1 is given as a pseudogene. The CDR3 spans 16 residues. As DNA, the CDR3 is TGTGCCAGCACCCGACAGGGGAGCGTCTCGGCTGTCGAGCAGTACTTC. Amino acid sequence: CASTRQGSVSAVEQYF.

The chain is built from TRBV3-1 (or the pseudogene TRBV3-2) and TRBJ2-3; D possibly corresponds to TRBD1 (6 bases). Trimming stripped 4 bases from V and 3 bases from J, with 17 bases between. The CDR3 has 16 residues. The V gene's germline CDR1 is LGHDT and CDR2 YNNKEL (reference sequence). The CDR3 region has the DNA TGTGCCAGCAGCCCGGTGGTCAGGGGTGGGACAGATACGCAGTATTTT. It is translated as CASSPVVRGGTDTQYF.